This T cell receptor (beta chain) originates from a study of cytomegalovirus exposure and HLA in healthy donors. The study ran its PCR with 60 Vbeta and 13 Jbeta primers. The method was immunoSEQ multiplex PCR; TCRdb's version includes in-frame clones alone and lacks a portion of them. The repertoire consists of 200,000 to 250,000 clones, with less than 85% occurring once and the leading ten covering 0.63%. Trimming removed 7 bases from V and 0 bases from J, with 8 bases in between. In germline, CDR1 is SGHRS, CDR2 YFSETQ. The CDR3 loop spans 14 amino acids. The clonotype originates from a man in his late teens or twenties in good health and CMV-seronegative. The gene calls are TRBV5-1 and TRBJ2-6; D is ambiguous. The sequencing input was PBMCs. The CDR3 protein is CASRRSSGANVLTF. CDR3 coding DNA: TGCGCCAGCCGACGGAGCTCTGGGGCCAACGTCCTGACTTTC.